The entry below gives a single T cell receptor (beta chain) sequence along with its context. What it binds is unknown. This entry belongs to a study of blood T cells in healthy people across ages. General study points: Versus aged donors, long-lived donors had higher diversity and more naive CD4+ cells.

Staff drew roughly 10 milliliters of peripheral blood from each donor. The study isolated at least 6.5 million PBMCs from each sample. Primers used in a second PCR of about 6 to 12 cycles were a sample-barcoded 5' primer and a J-beta primer mix. Each cDNA molecule received a tag from a template-switch adaptor that had 12 random nucleotides. Each CDR3 protein is one row after TCRdb ran MiXCR on the 5' RACE reads. The profile shows around 650,000 distinct CDR3 sequences, about 32% of them singletons. The germline gives CDR1 SGHRS, CDR2 YFSETQ. The CDR3 spans 17 residues. V dropped 0 bases and J dropped 2 bases, with 15 bases sitting between them.

The clonotype originates from a woman aged 80 or over in good health. This chain joins TRBV5-1 and TRBJ2-1, with D perhaps given as TRBD1 or TRBD2 (6 bases each). Sequencing input: blood. CDR3 amino acids: CASSLVGGLNAYNEQFF. CDR3 sequence (DNA): TGCGCCAGCAGCTTGGTGGGGGGCCTAAATGCCTACAATGAGCAGTTCTTC.